This passage covers 27 T cell receptor beta chains from one sample sequenced in a study of blood T cell repertoires in COVID-19. Generated by immunoSEQ multiplex PCR, the TCRdb table keeps only in-frame clones and is missing some. The sample has 150,000 to 200,000 clones; roughly nine tenths are singletons. The sample taken for sequencing was peripheral blood. The receptors here all came from an elderly woman in a cohort sampled during active or convalescent COVID-19.

The rearrangement uses TRBV11-3 and TRBJ2-7; no clear D gene. Germline CDR1 and CDR2: SGHNT and YENEEA. CDR3 length equals 14 residues. Trimming removed 0 bases from V and 0 bases from J, with 6 bases in between. The CDR3 nucleotides are TGTGCCAGCAGCTTAGAGTACGGCTCCTACGAGCAGTACTTC. Its translation: CASSLEYGSYEQYF.

This clone appeared a single time. The CDR3: CASSVGDRGRYDGYTF. For the CDR3, the DNA is TGTGCCAGCAGCGTAGGGGACAGGGGAAGGTACGATGGCTACACCTTC. This chain links TRBV9 with TRBJ1-2; TRBD1 matches 10 bases. The CDR3 spans 16 residues. Germline V gives CDR1 SGDLS, CDR2 YYNGEE. The V gene end was trimmed by 0 bases and the J gene end by 6 bases; junction bases not matched to a gene: 8.

This clone was recorded only once. The rearrangement links TRBV29-1 to TRBJ1-3; tentative D call: TRBD1 (5 bases). With 4 bases removed from V and 2 bases from J, the gap between germline ends came to 15 bases. The CDR3 contains 15 residues. Germline CDR1 is SQVTM and CDR2 is ANQGSEA. The DNA for the CDR3 is TGCAGCGTTGGCAGCGGGGGGTTGACTGGAAACACCATATATTTT. Translation: CSVGSGGLTGNTIYF.

This clone appeared a single time. This rearrangement joins TRBV6-5 to TRBJ1-5; D unresolved. The CDR3 consists of 15 residues. Germline V gene lookup returns CDR1 MNHEY and CDR2 SVGAGI. Trimming shortened V by 5 bases and J by 4 bases, and 15 bases separated the two germline ends. This CDR3 reads CASSPGIFRNQPQHF. The CDR3 DNA follows: TGTGCCAGCAGTCCCGGGATCTTTCGGAATCAGCCCCAGCATTTT.

The CDR3 DNA reads TGTGCCAGCTCACTCGGACGGACAGGGCTCTCCTACGAGCAGTACTTC. Protein sequence: CASSLGRTGLSYEQYF. V gene TRBV18 combines with J gene TRBJ2-7; TRBD1 matches at 8 bases. After removal of 4 bases from V and 0 bases from J, the junction contained 8 bases not matched to a gene. The CDR3 runs to 16 residues. CDR1 and CDR2 (germline): KGHSH, LQKENI. The variable domain in full, completed from reference TRBV18 and TRBJ2-7, reads NAGVMQNPRHLVRRRGQEARLRCSPMKGHSHVYWYRQLPEEGLKFMVYLQKENIIDESGMPKERFSAEFPKEGPSILRIQQVVRGDSAAYFCASSLGRTGLSYEQYFGPGTRLTVT.

The gene calls are TRBV12-2 and TRBJ2-3; the D segment call TRBD2 is taken from the table without a DNA check. TRBV12-2 constitutes a pseudogene. This CDR3 has 16 residues. CDR3 bases: TGTGCAAGTCGCTTAGGGGCTAGCCCCCGCGGAGATACGCAGTATTTT. Its protein product is CASRLGASPRGDTQYF.

DNA for the CDR3: TGTGCCAGCAGCGCAGACAGGGTCACAACTAATGAAAAACTGTTTTTT. Translated: CASSADRVTTNEKLFF. The rearrangement links TRBV9 to TRBJ1-4; 7 positions agree with TRBD1. Trimming took 3 bases from V and 0 from J; bases not matched to a gene: 5. The CDR3 has 16 amino acids. Germline V gene sequence: CDR1 SGDLS, CDR2 YYNGEE. The whole variable domain, remainder taken from reference TRBV9 and TRBJ1-4, is DSGVTQTPKHLITATGQRVTLRCSPRSGDLSVYWYQQSLDQGLQFLIQYYNGEERAKGNILERFSAQQFPDLHSELNLSSLELGDSALYFCASSADRVTTNEKLFFGSGTQLSVL.

This chain joins TRBV7-6 and TRBJ1-2; D is undetermined. Trimming shortened V by 2 bases and J by 0 bases, and 4 bases separated the two germline ends. The germline V gene has CDR1 SGHVS and CDR2 FNYEAQ. This CDR3 is 13 amino acids long. In DNA form, the CDR3 reads TGTGCCAGCAGCTTACAAACTAACTATGGCTACACCTTC. Translated: CASSLQTNYGYTF.

A remark on this clone: An end of the junction does not agree with germline; a read error may underlie this. This sequence joins TRBV7-7 and TRBJ2-2; D is possibly TRBD1 or TRBD2 (5 bases each). Germline CDR1 reads SSHAT; CDR2 reads FNYEAQ (reference sequence). CDR3 length: 17 residues. This CDR3 is CASSLGGDGHLTGELFF. CDR3 DNA sequence: TGTGCTAGCAGCTTAGGAGGCGATGGACACTTGACCGGGGAGCTGTTTTTT.

The V and J genes are TRBV3-1 (or the pseudogene TRBV3-2) and TRBJ2-5; tentative D call: TRBD1 (6 bases). Trimming removed 6 bases at V and 5 bases at J, with 13 bases between. The CDR3 is 13 residues long. In germline, CDR1 is LGHDT, CDR2 YNNKEL (reference sequence). The CDR3 spells CASSWTQGETQYF. CDR3 DNA: TGTGCCAGCAGTTGGACTCAGGGGGAGACCCAGTACTTC.

The chain is built from TRBV10-2 and TRBJ1-1; D ambiguous. Trimming shortened V by 3 bases and J by 0 bases, and 11 bases separated the two germline ends. Germline V CDR1 and CDR2: WSHSY, SAAADI. The CDR3 consists of 15 residues. The CDR3 sequence is CASSDLIGLNTEAFF. Written as DNA, the CDR3 is TGCGCCAGCAGTGATCTCATCGGGTTGAACACTGAAGCTTTCTTT.

This rearrangement joins TRBV28 to TRBJ1-6; TRBD1 is a possible D gene (6 bases). The CDR3 spans 15 residues. CDR1 and CDR2 (germline): MDHEN, SYDVKM. Trimming removed 3 bases from V and 6 bases from J, with 12 bases in between. The CDR3 DNA follows: TGTGCCAGCAGTTTCTCGACAGGAATTAATTCACCCCTCCACTTT. Encoded protein: CASSFSTGINSPLHF.

This chain links TRBV6-4 with TRBJ2-5; 10 bases match TRBD1. V gave up 6 bases and J gave up 4 bases; unmatched junction bases: 2. Germline assignment: CDR1 MRHNA and CDR2 SNTAGT. The CDR3 is 13 residues long. CDR3 DNA sequence: TGTGCCAGCAGCAGGGACAGGGGAGAGACCCAGTACTTC. Amino acid sequence: CASSRDRGETQYF.

This clone has a handful of counts. The CDR3 loop reads CASSPTAGGETQYF. The CDR3 DNA is TGCGCCAGCAGTCCCACTGCGGGGGGCGAGACCCAGTACTTC. J is TRBJ2-5 and V is TRBV10-1; 8 bases line up with TRBD2. The V gene end was trimmed by 5 bases and the J gene end by 5 bases; junction bases not matched to a gene: 7. The CDR3 contains 14 residues. Germline V CDR1 and CDR2: WNHNN, SYGVQD (reference sequence).

The chain has TRBV19 and TRBJ2-1, with 10 bases lining up with TRBD2. CDR1 is LNHDA, CDR2 SQIVND, per germline (reference sequence). The V gene end was trimmed by 0 bases and the J gene end by 7 bases; junction bases not matched to a gene: 6. This CDR3 is 16 amino acids long. CDR3 DNA: TGTGCCAGTAGTATAGATCCCGCTAGCGGGAGAAATGAGCAGTTCTTC. Amino acid sequence: CASSIDPASGRNEQFF.

This clone is deemed medium-sized. The chain combines TRBV5-1 with TRBJ1-4, with TRBD1 matching over 7 bases. The CDR3 covers 14 residues. Germline V lookup: CDR1 SGHRS, CDR2 YFSETQ. The V gene end was trimmed by 1 base and the J gene end by 5 bases; junction bases not matched to a gene: 2. The CDR3 region has the DNA TGCGCCAGCAGCTTGACAGGGGCGAATGAAAAACTGTTTTTT. This sequence encodes CASSLTGANEKLFF.

This sequence joins TRBV28 and TRBJ1-5, with 9 bases aligning to TRBD1. In germline, CDR1 is MDHEN, CDR2 SYDVKM. V dropped 3 bases and J dropped 1; count of bases not matched to a gene: 13. This CDR3 is built from 19 residues. The CDR3 is CASSFPRDRAGKSNQPQHF. Written as DNA, the CDR3 is TGTGCCAGCAGTTTTCCCCGGGACAGGGCCGGTAAAAGCAATCAGCCCCAGCATTTT. Full variable domain (remainder filled in from reference TRBV28 and TRBJ1-5): DVKVTQSSRYLVKRTGEKVFLECVQDMDHENMFWYRQDPGLGLRLIYFSYDVKMKEKGDIPEGYSVSREKKERFSLILESASTNQTSMYLCASSFPRDRAGKSNQPQHFGDGTRLSIL.

This clone showed up just once. The CDR3, as DNA: TGCGCCAGCAGTTGGGGGGGGGACTATGGCTACACCTTC. Translated: CASSWGGDYGYTF. The chain combines TRBV10-2 with TRBJ1-2, with TRBD1 as a possible D gene (5 bases). The CDR3 length is 13 residues. The V gene's germline CDR1 is WSHSY and CDR2 SAAADI. Trimming took off 5 bases at V and 3 bases at J, with 10 bases between the two ends.

The rearrangement uses TRBV28 and TRBJ1-1, with D possibly being TRBD1 (5 bases). This CDR3 is built from 15 residues. The germline V and J ends were trimmed by 5 bases and 0 bases, with 13 bases remaining between them. CDR1 is MDHEN and CDR2 is SYDVKM in the germline V gene. The CDR3 spells CASSAPKGVNTEAFF. As DNA, the CDR3 is TGTGCCAGCAGTGCCCCCAAAGGGGTGAACACTGAAGCTTTCTTT. Full variable domain (missing parts from reference TRBV28 and TRBJ1-1): DVKVTQSSRYLVKRTGEKVFLECVQDMDHENMFWYRQDPGLGLRLIYFSYDVKMKEKGDIPEGYSVSREKKERFSLILESASTNQTSMYLCASSAPKGVNTEAFFGQGTRLTVV.

The chain uses TRBV19 and TRBJ2-3, with TRBD2 identical over 7 bases. The junction had 2 bases not matched to a gene; V was cut back by 4 bases and J by 4 bases. Germline CDR1 reads LNHDA; CDR2 reads SQIVND (reference sequence). The CDR3 is made up of 13 amino acids. As DNA, the CDR3 is TGTGCCAGTAGTACGGCGGGAGCAGATACGCAGTATTTT. Translation gives CASSTAGADTQYF. Full variable domain (rest looked up from reference TRBV19 and TRBJ2-3): DGGITQSPKYLFRKEGQNVTLSCEQNLNHDAMYWYRQDPGQGLRLIYYSQIVNDFQKGDIAEGYSVSREKKESFPLTVTSAQKNPTAFYLCASSTAGADTQYFGPGTRLTVL.

The J gene is TRBJ1-4, the V gene TRBV28; 9 bases agree with TRBD1. The germline V gene encodes CDR1 MDHEN and CDR2 SYDVKM. The CDR3 consists of 17 residues. V gave up 3 bases and J gave up 10 bases; unmatched junction bases: 15. The DNA for the CDR3 is TGTGCCAGCAGTTTCGGGACAGGGTTTTACTTGGCAGGAAAACTGTTTTTT. Residues: CASSFGTGFYLAGKLFF.

The chain links TRBV11-3 to TRBJ2-7, with D maybe TRBD1 (6 bases). Deletions cut 5 bases from V and 9 bases from J, with 26 bases between. Germline CDR1 reads SGHNT; CDR2 reads YENEEA. This CDR3 spans 16 amino acids. CDR3 bases: TGTGCCAGCAGCGAGAACAGGGCCCGGAAACCCTCCCGGCAGTACTTC. Its protein is CASSENRARKPSRQYF.

DNA of the CDR3: TGTGCCAGTAGTCCCCTCGGGCGCGGGAGGGCCGATGAGCAGTTCTTC. This translates into CASSPLGRGRADEQFF. J is TRBJ2-1 and V is TRBV19, with 9 bases identical to TRBD2. Germline CDR1 and CDR2: LNHDA and SQIVND (reference sequence). CDR3 length: 16 residues. Trimming cost V 5 bases and J 8 bases; bases outside gene matches: 13.

This sequence joins TRBV5-6 and TRBJ1-2; D is uncertain. This CDR3 is built from 15 residues. Trimming stripped 1 base from V and 2 bases from J, with 12 bases between. Germline V gene data show CDR1 as SGHDT and CDR2 as YYEEEE. The CDR3 is CASSLFAGSNYGYTF. CDR3 bases: TGTGCCAGCAGCTTGTTCGCAGGATCAAACTATGGCTACACCTTC.

This clone was found once. The V call is TRBV6-6, the J call TRBJ2-2, with 7 bases matching TRBD1. This CDR3 contains 15 residues. Germline V gene data show CDR1 as MNHNY and CDR2 as SVGAGI (reference sequence). V shed 4 bases and J 4 bases; nucleotides not matched to a gene: 6. The CDR3, as DNA: TGTGCCAGCAGTTCTCCCGACAGGGCCACCGGGGAGCTGTTTTTT. It specifies CASSSPDRATGELFF.

The chain is built from TRBV3-1 (or the pseudogene TRBV3-2) and TRBJ2-2; 7 nucleotides match TRBD2. The CDR3 loop spans 16 amino acids. Per germline, CDR1 LGHDT and CDR2 YNNKEL (reference sequence). Trimming cost V 5 bases and J 6 bases; bases outside gene matches: 12. The CDR3 DNA follows: TGTGCCAGCAGCACCCACCGGACTAGTTGGGCCGGGGAGCTGTTTTTT. It yields the protein CASSTHRTSWAGELFF.

The J gene is TRBJ2-2, the V gene TRBV9; the D gene is possibly TRBD2 (5 bases). Germline CDR1 and CDR2: SGDLS and YYNGEE. CDR3 length: 15 amino acids. V was pared by 4 bases and J by 4 bases, with 14 bases between. DNA for the CDR3: TGTGCCAGCAGCCCCAATGTAGAGGGCACCGGGGAGCTGTTTTTT. Encoded protein: CASSPNVEGTGELFF.